This T cell receptor (beta chain) came from a study of metastatic and nonmetastatic thyroid tumors. In the original processing: In papillary thyroid cancer, a distant-metastasis classifier was built using CDR3 differences across clinicopathological groups. TCRdb reprocessed the PCR reads via MiXCR. TCRdb assigned the V and J calls; the authors' analysis was not used. Of 32,000 or so clones in the sample, approximately 18% were seen once. This clone occurred many times. Its antigen is currently unknown. Other DNA sequences in the same sample also yield this CDR3. Treatment of any kind had been given to no patient before thyroid surgery. Findings and limits, study-wide: It was reportedly found that TCR beta diversity was significantly higher in malignant thyroid tumors than in benign nodules, a difference seen in both blood and tumor samples.

The source is a male donor with papillary thyroid cancer or a benign thyroid nodule (not recorded which). Some clones in this sample may be carry-over from other donors' samples. Input material: blood.

The CDR3 nucleotides are TGTGCCAGCAGTGGGGTATGGAGCTCTTTAGAGACCCAGTACTTC. Amino acid sequence: CASSGVWSSLETQYF. The V and J genes are TRBV7-9 and TRBJ2-5; no clear D gene. V was pared by 6 bases and J by 4 bases, with 18 bases between. Germline V gene lookup returns CDR1 SEHNR and CDR2 FQNEAQ (reference sequence). The CDR3 loop spans 15 amino acids.